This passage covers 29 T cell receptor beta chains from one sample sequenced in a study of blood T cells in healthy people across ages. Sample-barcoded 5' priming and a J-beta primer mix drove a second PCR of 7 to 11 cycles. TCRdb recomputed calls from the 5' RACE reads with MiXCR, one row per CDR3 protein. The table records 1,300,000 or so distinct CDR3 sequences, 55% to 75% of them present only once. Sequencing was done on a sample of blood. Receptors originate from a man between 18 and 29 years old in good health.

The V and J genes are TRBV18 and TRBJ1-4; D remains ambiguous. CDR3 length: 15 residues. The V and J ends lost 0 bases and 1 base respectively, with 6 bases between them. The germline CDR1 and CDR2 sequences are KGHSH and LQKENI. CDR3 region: CASSPPELTNEKLFF. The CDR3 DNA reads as TGTGCCAGCTCACCACCGGAGTTAACTAATGAAAAACTGTTTTTT. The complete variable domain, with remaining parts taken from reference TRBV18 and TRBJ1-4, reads NAGVMQNPRHLVRRRGQEARLRCSPMKGHSHVYWYRQLPEEGLKFMVYLQKENIIDESGMPKERFSAEFPKEGPSILRIQQVVRGDSAAYFCASSPPELTNEKLFFGSGTQLSVL.

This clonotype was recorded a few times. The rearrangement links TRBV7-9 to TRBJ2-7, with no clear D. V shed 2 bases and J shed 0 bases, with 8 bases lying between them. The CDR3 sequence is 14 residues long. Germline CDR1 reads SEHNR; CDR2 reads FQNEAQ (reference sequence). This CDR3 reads CASSLPQSSYEQYF. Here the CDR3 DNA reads TGTGCCAGCAGCTTACCCCAATCCTCCTACGAGCAGTACTTC. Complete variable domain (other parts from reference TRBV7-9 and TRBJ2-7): DTGVSQNPRHKITKRGQNVTFRCDPISEHNRLYWYRQTLGQGPEFLTYFQNEAQLEKSRLLSDRFSAERPKGSFSTLEIQRTEQGDSAMYLCASSLPQSSYEQYFGPGTRLTVT.

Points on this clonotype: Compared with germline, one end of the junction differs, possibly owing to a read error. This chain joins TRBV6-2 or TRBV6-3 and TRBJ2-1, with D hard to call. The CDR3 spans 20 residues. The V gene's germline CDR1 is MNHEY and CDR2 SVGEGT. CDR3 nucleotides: TGTGCCAGCAGTTACCCCATTGGGCGCGGTTCTGCCAGCTCCTACAATGGGCAGTTCTTC. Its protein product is CASSYPIGRGSASSYNGQFF.

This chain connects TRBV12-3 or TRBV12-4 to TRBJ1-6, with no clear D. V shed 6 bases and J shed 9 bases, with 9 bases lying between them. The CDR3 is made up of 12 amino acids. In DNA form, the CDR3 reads TGTGCCAGCAGCCCAGGTTTTTCACCCCTCCACTTT. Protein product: CASSPGFSPLHF.

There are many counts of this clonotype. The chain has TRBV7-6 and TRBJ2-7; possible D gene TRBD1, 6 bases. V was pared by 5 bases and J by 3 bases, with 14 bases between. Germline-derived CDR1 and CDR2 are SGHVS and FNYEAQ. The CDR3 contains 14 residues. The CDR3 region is CASSQGRGLYEQYF. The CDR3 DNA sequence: TGTGCCAGCAGCCAGGGCAGGGGCCTCTACGAGCAGTACTTC. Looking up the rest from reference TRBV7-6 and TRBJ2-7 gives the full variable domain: GAGVSQSPRYKVTKRGQDVALRCDPISGHVSLYWYRQALGQGPEFLTYFNYEAQQDKSGLPNDRFSAERPEGSISTLTIQRTEQRDSAMYRCASSQGRGLYEQYFGPGTRLTVT.

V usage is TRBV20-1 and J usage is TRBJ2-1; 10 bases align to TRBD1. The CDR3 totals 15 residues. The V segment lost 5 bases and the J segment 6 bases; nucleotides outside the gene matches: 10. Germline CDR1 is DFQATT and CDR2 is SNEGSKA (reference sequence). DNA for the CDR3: TGCAGTGCTCTTCGGGACAGGGGCTTTCGCAATGAGCAGTTCTTC. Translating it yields CSALRDRGFRNEQFF.

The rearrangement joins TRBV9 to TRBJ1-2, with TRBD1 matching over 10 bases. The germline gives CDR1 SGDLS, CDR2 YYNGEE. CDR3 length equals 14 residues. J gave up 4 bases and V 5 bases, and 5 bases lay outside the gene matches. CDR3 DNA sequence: TGTGCCAGCAGGGGGGACAGGGGTATCTATGGCTACACCTTC. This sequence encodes CASRGDRGIYGYTF.

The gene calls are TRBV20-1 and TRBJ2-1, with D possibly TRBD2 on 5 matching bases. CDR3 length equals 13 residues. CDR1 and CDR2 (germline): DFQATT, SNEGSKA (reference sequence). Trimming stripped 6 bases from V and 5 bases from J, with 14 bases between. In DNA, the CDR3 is TGCAGTGCAACTATAACTAGAAACAATGAGCAGTTCTTC. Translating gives CSATITRNNEQFF.

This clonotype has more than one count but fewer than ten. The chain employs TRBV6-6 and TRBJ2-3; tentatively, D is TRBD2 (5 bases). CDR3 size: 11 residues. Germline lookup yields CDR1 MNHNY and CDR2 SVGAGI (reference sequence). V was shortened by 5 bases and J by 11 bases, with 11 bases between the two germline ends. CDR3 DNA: TGTGCCAGCAGTGGCGCGGGTTGGCAGTATTTT. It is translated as CASSGAGWQYF.

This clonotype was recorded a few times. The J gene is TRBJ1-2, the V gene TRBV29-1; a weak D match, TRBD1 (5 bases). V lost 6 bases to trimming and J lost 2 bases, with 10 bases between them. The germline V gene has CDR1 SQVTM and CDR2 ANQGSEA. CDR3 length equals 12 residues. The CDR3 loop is CSVRRGNYGYTF. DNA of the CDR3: TGCAGCGTCAGACGGGGCAACTATGGCTACACCTTC.

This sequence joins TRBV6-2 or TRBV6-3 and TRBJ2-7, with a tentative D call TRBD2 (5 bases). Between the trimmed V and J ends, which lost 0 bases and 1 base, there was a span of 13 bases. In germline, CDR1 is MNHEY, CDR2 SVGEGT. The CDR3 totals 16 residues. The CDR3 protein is CASSYSEKRQSYEQYF. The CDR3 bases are TGTGCCAGCAGTTACTCGGAAAAGCGGCAGTCCTACGAGCAGTACTTC.

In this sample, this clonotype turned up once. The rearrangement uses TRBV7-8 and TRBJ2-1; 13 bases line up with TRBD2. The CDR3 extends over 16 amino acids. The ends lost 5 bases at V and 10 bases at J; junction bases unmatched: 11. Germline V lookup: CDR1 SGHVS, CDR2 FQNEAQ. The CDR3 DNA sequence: TGTGCCAGCAGCCCTGGACTAGCGGGAGTAGTACGGGAGCAGTTCTTC. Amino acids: CASSPGLAGVVREQFF.

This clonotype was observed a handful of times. The CDR3 region is CAWNSAVKNTDTQYF. The CDR3 DNA follows: TGTGCCTGGAATAGCGCAGTAAAAAACACAGATACGCAGTATTTT. This chain uses TRBV30 with TRBJ2-3, with D possibly matching TRBD2 (5 bases). The V gene's germline CDR1 is GTSNPN and CDR2 SVGIG (reference sequence). The CDR3 sequence is 15 residues long. V lost 4 bases and J lost 2, with 16 bases in between.

The DNA of the CDR3 is TGCAGTGCTAGTACAGGGGAAATGAGCACAGATACGCAGTATTTT. The encoded protein is CSASTGEMSTDTQYF. The chain uses TRBV20-1 and TRBJ2-3; 7 bases align to TRBD1. The CDR3 length is 15 residues. With 3 bases clipped from V and 0 bases from J, the junction kept 6 bases outside the gene matches. CDR1 and CDR2 from the germline V gene are DFQATT and SNEGSKA (reference sequence).

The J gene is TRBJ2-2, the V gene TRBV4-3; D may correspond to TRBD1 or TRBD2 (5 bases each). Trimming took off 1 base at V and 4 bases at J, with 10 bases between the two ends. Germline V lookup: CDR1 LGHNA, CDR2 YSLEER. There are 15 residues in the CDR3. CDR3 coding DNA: TGCGCCAGCAGCCAAGGAGGGGTTGGCACCGGGGAGCTGTTTTTT. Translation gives CASSQGGVGTGELFF.

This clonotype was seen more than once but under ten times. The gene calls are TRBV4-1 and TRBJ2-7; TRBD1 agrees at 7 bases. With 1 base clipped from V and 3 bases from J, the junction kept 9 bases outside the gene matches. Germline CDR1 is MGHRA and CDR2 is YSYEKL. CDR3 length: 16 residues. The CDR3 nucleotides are TGCGCCAGCAGCCAAGGAGAAGGGGGCAGGGTCTACGAGCAGTACTTC. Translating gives CASSQGEGGRVYEQYF.

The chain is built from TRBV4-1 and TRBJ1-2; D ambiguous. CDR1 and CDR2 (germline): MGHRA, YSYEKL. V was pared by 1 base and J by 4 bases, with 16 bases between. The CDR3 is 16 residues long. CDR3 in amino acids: CASSQGYPDAIYGYTF. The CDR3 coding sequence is TGCGCCAGCAGCCAAGGATACCCGGACGCAATCTATGGCTACACCTTC.

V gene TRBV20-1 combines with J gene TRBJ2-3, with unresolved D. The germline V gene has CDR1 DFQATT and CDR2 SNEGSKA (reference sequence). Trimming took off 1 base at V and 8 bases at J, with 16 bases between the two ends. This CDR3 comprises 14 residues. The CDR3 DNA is TGCAGTGCTAGAGGGTCCTTTCAAGTGGGTACGCAGTATTTT. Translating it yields CSARGSFQVGTQYF.

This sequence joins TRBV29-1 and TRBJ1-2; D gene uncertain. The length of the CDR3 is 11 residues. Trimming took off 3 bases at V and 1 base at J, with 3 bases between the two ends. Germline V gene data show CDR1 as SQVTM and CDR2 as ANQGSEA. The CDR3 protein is CSVEVNYGYTF. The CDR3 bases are TGCAGCGTTGAGGTTAACTATGGCTACACCTTC.

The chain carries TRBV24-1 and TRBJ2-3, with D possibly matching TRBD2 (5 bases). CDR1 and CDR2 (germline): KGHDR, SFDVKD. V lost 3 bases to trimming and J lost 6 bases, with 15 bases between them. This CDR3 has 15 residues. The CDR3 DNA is TGTGCCACCAGTGATGTTGACGGACTCGGGGATACGCAGTATTTT. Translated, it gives CATSDVDGLGDTQYF.

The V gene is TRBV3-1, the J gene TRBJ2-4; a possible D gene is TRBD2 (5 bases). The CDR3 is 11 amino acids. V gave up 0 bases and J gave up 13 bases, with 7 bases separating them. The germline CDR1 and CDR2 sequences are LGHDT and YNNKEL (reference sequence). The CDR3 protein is CASSQEEVQYF. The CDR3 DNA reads TGTGCCAGCAGCCAAGAGGAGGTGCAGTACTTC.

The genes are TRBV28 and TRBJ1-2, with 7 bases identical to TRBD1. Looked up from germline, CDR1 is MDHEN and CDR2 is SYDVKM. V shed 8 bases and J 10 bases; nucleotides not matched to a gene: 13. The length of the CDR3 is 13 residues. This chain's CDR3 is CASAWRGLANYTF. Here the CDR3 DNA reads TGTGCCAGCGCATGGAGGGGGCTGGCTAACTACACCTTC.

Written as DNA, the CDR3 is TGCAGTGCTAGGGTTCTCCAGGGCAGGGCAGATACGCAGTATTTT. Protein product: CSARVLQGRADTQYF. The V gene is TRBV20-1, the J gene TRBJ2-3; D is possibly TRBD1 (5 bases). V lost 3 bases, J lost 4 bases, and 17 bases lay in between. This CDR3 spans 15 amino acids. Germline loops: CDR1 DFQATT, CDR2 SNEGSKA (reference sequence).

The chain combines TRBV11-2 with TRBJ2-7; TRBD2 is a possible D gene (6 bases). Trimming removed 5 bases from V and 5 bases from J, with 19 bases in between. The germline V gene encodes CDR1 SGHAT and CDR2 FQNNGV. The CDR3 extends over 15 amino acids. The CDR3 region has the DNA TGTGCCAGCAGCACAAGACGGGGGATATCCCACGAGCAGTACTTC. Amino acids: CASSTRRGISHEQYF.

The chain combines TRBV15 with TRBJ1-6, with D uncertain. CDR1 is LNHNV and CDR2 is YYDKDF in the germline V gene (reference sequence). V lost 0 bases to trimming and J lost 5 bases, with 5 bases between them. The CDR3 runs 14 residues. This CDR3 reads CATSRDGNNSPLHF. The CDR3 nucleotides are TGTGCCACCAGCAGAGACGGGAATAATTCACCCCTCCACTTT.

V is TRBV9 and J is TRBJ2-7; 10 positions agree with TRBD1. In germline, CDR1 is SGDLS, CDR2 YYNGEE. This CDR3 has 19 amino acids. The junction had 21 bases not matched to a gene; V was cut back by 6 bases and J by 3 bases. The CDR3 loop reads CASNVVRTGGKIIFYEQYF. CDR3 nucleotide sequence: TGTGCCAGCAACGTGGTAAGGACAGGGGGAAAAATTATTTTCTACGAGCAGTACTTC. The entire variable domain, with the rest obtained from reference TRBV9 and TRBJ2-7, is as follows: DSGVTQTPKHLITATGQRVTLRCSPRSGDLSVYWYQQSLDQGLQFLIQYYNGEERAKGNILERFSAQQFPDLHSELNLSSLELGDSALYFCASNVVRTGGKIIFYEQYFGPGTRLTVT.

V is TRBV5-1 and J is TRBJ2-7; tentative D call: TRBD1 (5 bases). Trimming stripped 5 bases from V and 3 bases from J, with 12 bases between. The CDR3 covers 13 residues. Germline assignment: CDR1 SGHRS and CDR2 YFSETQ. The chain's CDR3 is CASRAGFIYEQYF. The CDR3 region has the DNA TGCGCCAGCAGGGCAGGGTTCATCTACGAGCAGTACTTC.

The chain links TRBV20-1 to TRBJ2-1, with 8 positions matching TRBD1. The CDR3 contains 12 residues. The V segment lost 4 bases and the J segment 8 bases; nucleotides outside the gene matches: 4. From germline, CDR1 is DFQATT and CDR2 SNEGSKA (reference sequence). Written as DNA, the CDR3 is TGCAGTGCTACGACAGGGGCTTATGAGCAGTTCTTC. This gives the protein CSATTGAYEQFF.

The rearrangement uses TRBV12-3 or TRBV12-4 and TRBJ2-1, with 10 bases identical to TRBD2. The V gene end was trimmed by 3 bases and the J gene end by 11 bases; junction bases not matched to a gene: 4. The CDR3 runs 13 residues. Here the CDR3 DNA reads TGTGCCAGCAGTTTCGGGACTAGCGTTAAGCAGTTCTTC. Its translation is CASSFGTSVKQFF.